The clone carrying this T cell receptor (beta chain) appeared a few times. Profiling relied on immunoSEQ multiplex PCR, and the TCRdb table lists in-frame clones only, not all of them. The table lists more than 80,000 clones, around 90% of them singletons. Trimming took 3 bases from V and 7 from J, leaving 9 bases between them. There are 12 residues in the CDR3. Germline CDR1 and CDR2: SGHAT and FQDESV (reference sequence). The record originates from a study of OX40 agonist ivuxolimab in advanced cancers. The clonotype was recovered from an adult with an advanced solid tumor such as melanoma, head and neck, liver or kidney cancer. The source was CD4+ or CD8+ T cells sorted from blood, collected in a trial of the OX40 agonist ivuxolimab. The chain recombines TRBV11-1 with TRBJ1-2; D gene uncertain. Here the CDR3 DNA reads TGTGCCAGCAGCTTGGAGGGTAGTGGCTACACCTTC. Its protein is CASSLEGSGYTF.